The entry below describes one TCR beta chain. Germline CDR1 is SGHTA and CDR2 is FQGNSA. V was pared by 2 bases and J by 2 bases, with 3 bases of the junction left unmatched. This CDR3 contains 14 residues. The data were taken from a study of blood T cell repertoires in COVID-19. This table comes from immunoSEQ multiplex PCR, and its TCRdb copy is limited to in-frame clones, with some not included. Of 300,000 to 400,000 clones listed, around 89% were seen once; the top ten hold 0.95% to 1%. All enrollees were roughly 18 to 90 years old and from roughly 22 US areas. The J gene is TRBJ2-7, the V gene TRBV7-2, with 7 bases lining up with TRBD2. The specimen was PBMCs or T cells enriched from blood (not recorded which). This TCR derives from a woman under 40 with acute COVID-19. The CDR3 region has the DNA TGTGCCAGCAGCTTATCCAGCGGGGCCTACGAGCAGTACTTC. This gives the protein CASSLSSGAYEQYF. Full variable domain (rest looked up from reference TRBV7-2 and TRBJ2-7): GAGVSQSPSNKVTEKGKDVELRCDPISGHTALYWYRQSLGQGLEFLIYFQGNSAPDKSGLPSDRFSAERTGGSVSTLTIQRTQQEDSAVYLCASSLSSGAYEQYFGPGTRLTVT.